Following are 3 T cell receptor beta chains from one sample sequenced in a study of response to subunit inactivated influenza vaccine. TCRdb independently ran MiXCR on the RT-PCR reads; one entry per CDR3 protein. This sample has under 750,000 distinct CDR3 sequences, with over 9.5% found just once. The sample here was PBMCs from blood, taken on the day of vaccination. Receptor source: a man between 45 and 60 years old who received an inactivated influenza vaccine.

The chain employs TRBV11-2 and TRBJ2-3; D call uncertain. V lost 0 bases, J lost 0 bases, and 10 bases lay in between. The CDR3 consists of 16 residues. Looked up from germline, CDR1 is SGHAT and CDR2 is FQNNGV. This chain's CDR3 is CASSLEPGSSTDTQYF. The CDR3 DNA sequence: TGTGCCAGCAGCTTAGAGCCCGGGTCTAGCACAGATACGCAGTATTTT. The full variable domain, with the rest looked up from reference TRBV11-2 and TRBJ2-3, is EAGVAQSPRYKIIEKRQSVAFWCNPISGHATLYWYQQILGQGPKLLIQFQNNGVVDDSQLPKDRFSAERLKGVDSTLKIQPAKLEDSAVYLCASSLEPGSSTDTQYFGPGTRLTVL.

This clonotype was counted only a few times. Here the CDR3 reads CASSLMGLSSRELFF. The CDR3 region has the DNA TGTGCCAGCAGCTTAATGGGACTATCATCTAGGGAGCTGTTTTTT. The chain links TRBV7-9 to TRBJ2-2; 7 nucleotides agree with TRBD2. The CDR3 is 15 amino acids. V dropped 2 bases and J dropped 9; count of bases not matched to a gene: 9. Germline-derived CDR1 and CDR2 are SEHNR and FQNEAQ (reference sequence).

The chain joins TRBV27 to TRBJ2-5; 7 bases match TRBD2. Germline-derived CDR1 and CDR2 are MNHEY and SMNVEV (reference sequence). This CDR3 is 15 amino acids long. V lost 8 bases, J lost 1 base, and 10 bases stayed unmatched. The DNA of the CDR3 is TGTGCCAGCTCCCAGCTGGGGGGGATCCAAGAGACCCAGTACTTC. Translated: CASSQLGGIQETQYF.